The 20 T cell receptor beta chains reported below all come from one sample, sequenced in a study of T cell responses to AZD1222 COVID-19 vaccine. TCRdb's table, derived via immunoSEQ multiplex PCR, lists solely in-frame clones and lacks some. The table shows hundreds of thousands of clones, with more than 85% occurring only once. Sequences were derived from peripheral blood, sampled on day 0 of MenACWY control vaccination. The receptors were sampled from an adult in good health.

The chain uses TRBV6-2 or TRBV6-3 and TRBJ2-2; TRBD1 aligns across 9 bases. Trimming took 6 bases from V and 4 from J; bases not matched to a gene: 15. Germline values: CDR1 MNHEY, CDR2 SVGEGT. The CDR3 extends over 18 amino acids. CDR3 loop: CASSDALNRGRTTGELFF. CDR3 coding DNA: TGTGCCAGCAGCGATGCTTTAAACAGGGGGCGGACCACCGGGGAGCTGTTTTTT.

The V and J genes are TRBV6-5 and TRBJ2-2; TRBD1 might be the D (5 bases). The CDR3 is 14 amino acids. Germline CDR1 is MNHEY and CDR2 is SVGAGI. Trimming cost V 5 bases and J 8 bases, with 15 bases left between them. DNA of the CDR3: TGTGCCAGCAGTCAGACCGGAACAGGAGGGGAGCTGTTTTTT. Amino acid sequence: CASSQTGTGGELFF.

The chain joins TRBV19 to TRBJ1-2; D uncertain. The CDR3 has 13 amino acids. Germline CDR1 reads LNHDA; CDR2 reads SQIVND (reference sequence). Trimming removed 6 bases from V and 5 bases from J, with 13 bases in between. CDR3 bases: TGTGCCAGTAGATCCCAGGAATTGTATGGCTACACCTTC. Translation: CASRSQELYGYTF.

V and J are TRBV18 and TRBJ2-7; D gene ambiguous. Germline loops: CDR1 KGHSH, CDR2 LQKENI. The CDR3 is 14 amino acids. Trimming left V 3 bases short and J 1 base short, with 10 bases between. Here the CDR3 reads CASSPFRQSYEQYF. DNA for the CDR3: TGTGCCAGCTCACCTTTCCGCCAGTCCTACGAGCAGTACTTC.

V gene TRBV25-1 combines with J gene TRBJ2-1; TRBD2 aligns across 9 bases. The V and J ends lost 4 bases and 0 bases, in that order; junction bases with no gene match: 10. The CDR3 runs to 18 residues. Per germline, CDR1 MGHDK and CDR2 SYGVNS. This CDR3 is CASSGGGTSGPSYNEQFF. The CDR3 nucleotides are TGTGCCAGCAGTGGGGGGGGAACTAGCGGGCCCTCCTACAATGAGCAGTTCTTC.

The chain joins TRBV19 to TRBJ2-5; D may be TRBD1 (6 bases). The germline gives CDR1 LNHDA, CDR2 SQIVND (reference sequence). The ends were cut back, 0 bases at V and 4 bases at J, with 18 bases in the middle. This CDR3 comprises 17 residues. CDR3 sequence reads: CASSIDGLGQGRETQYF. The CDR3 coding sequence is TGTGCCAGTAGTATAGATGGGTTAGGCCAGGGGAGAGAGACCCAGTACTTC.

The chain employs TRBV30 and TRBJ1-4; D unresolved. Trimming pared 2 bases from V and 8 bases from J, leaving 12 bases between. CDR1 and CDR2 (germline): GTSNPN, SVGIG (reference sequence). This CDR3 is built from 13 residues. The CDR3 region is CAWSRRTTEKLFF. In DNA, the CDR3 is TGTGCCTGGAGTCGGCGGACTACCGAAAAACTGTTTTTT.

This chain links TRBV28 with TRBJ1-3; TRBD1 agrees at 8 bases. With V trimmed by 8 bases and J by 1 base, 7 bases remained unmatched. The CDR3 extends over 15 amino acids. CDR1 and CDR2 (germline): MDHEN, SYDVKM. The CDR3 spells CASSDQGASGNTIYF. The DNA of the CDR3 is TGTGCCAGCTCCGATCAGGGGGCATCTGGAAACACCATATATTTT.

CDR3 coding DNA: TGTGCCTGGAGTGTCGGAGGGGTACGCAATCAGCCCCAGCATTTT. The encoded protein is CAWSVGGVRNQPQHF. The chain employs TRBV30 and TRBJ1-5, with a tentative D call TRBD1 (5 bases). Germline loops: CDR1 GTSNPN, CDR2 SVGIG (reference sequence). CDR3 length equals 15 residues. V was cut by 0 bases and J by 2 bases, with 11 bases left in between.

The chain couples TRBV10-3 to TRBJ1-1; TRBD1 might be the D (6 bases). Between the trimmed V and J ends, which lost 0 bases and 6 bases, there was a span of 14 bases. The V gene's germline CDR1 is ENHRY and CDR2 SYGVKD. The CDR3 runs 15 residues. As DNA, the CDR3 is TGTGCCATCAGTGAGTCTGTAGGCGGGGGCTCTGAAGCTTTCTTT. Protein: CAISESVGGGSEAFF.

The chain has TRBV4-3 and TRBJ2-1, with TRBD2 matching over 10 bases. Germline CDR1 is LGHNA and CDR2 is YSLEER. The CDR3 has 16 residues. V was clipped by 0 bases and J by 9 bases; unmatched bases: 8. The CDR3 region is CASSQDWLAGVGEQFF. CDR3 nucleotide sequence: TGCGCCAGCAGCCAAGATTGGCTAGCGGGGGTCGGTGAGCAGTTCTTC.

About this clone: The same CDR3 can be traced to other DNA sequences in this sample. The chain recombines TRBV6-5 with TRBJ1-5; no clear D gene. Germline-derived CDR1 and CDR2 are MNHEY and SVGAGI. V was shortened by 0 bases and J by 2 bases, with 8 bases between the two germline ends. The CDR3 consists of 15 residues. CDR3 region: CASSYSRQRNQPQHF. The CDR3 DNA reads as TGTGCCAGCAGTTACTCGAGGCAGCGCAATCAGCCCCAGCATTTT.

The chain has TRBV28 and TRBJ2-7, with D perhaps matching TRBD1 (7 bases). The V gene lost 4 bases and the J gene lost 9 bases, with 22 bases spanning the gap. The V gene's germline CDR1 is MDHEN and CDR2 SYDVKM. CDR3 length: 15 residues. CDR3 protein: CASSSPGGSPVRQYF. The CDR3 DNA reads TGTGCCAGCAGTTCGCCAGGGGGGTCACCTGTTCGGCAGTACTTC.

The chain combines TRBV27 with TRBJ1-5; TRBD1 is a possible D gene (5 bases). The germline V gene encodes CDR1 MNHEY and CDR2 SMNVEV (reference sequence). V lost 8 bases, J lost 1 base, and 12 bases lay in between. The CDR3 is 14 residues long. CDR3 residues: CASGGALSNQPQHF. CDR3 in DNA: TGTGCCAGCGGAGGGGCCTTGAGCAATCAGCCCCAGCATTTT.

The chain links TRBV3-1 (or the pseudogene TRBV3-2) to TRBJ2-7; 9 bases line up with TRBD2. J lost 1 base, V lost 2 bases, and 9 bases had no gene match. This CDR3 comprises 17 residues. Germline CDR1 and CDR2: LGHDT and YNNKEL (reference sequence). The CDR3 spells CASSQLRQRGASYEQYF. In nucleotides, the CDR3 is TGTGCCAGCAGCCAACTTCGACAGCGGGGGGCTTCCTACGAGCAGTACTTC.

V and J are TRBV19 and TRBJ1-6; 7 bases are a match to TRBD1. Germline V gene data show CDR1 as LNHDA and CDR2 as SQIVND (reference sequence). The CDR3 length is 15 residues. Losses at the gene ends were 6 bases for V and 10 bases for J; bases not matched to a gene: 12. The CDR3 sequence is CASRETGWSESPLHF. CDR3 DNA sequence: TGTGCCAGTAGAGAGACAGGGTGGAGCGAATCACCCCTCCACTTT.

This chain links TRBV18 with TRBJ1-2; no reliable D call. CDR1 is KGHSH, CDR2 LQKENI, per germline. The CDR3 runs 16 residues. V was cut by 1 base and J by 5 bases, with 17 bases left in between. The CDR3, as DNA: TGTGCCAGCTCACCACAGTGGGATAAAACGGTATATGGCTACACCTTC. Its protein product is CASSPQWDKTVYGYTF.

V gene TRBV11-2 combines with J gene TRBJ1-3; 11 positions match TRBD1. The length of the CDR3 is 16 residues. The V and J ends lost 5 bases and 4 bases, in that order; junction bases with no gene match: 7. The germline gives CDR1 SGHAT, CDR2 FQNNGV. CDR3 sequence: CASSAGQGASGNTIYF. CDR3 bases: TGTGCCAGCAGCGCCGGACAGGGGGCGTCAGGAAACACCATATATTTT.

The chain couples TRBV19 to TRBJ1-1; the D is unclear. Germline V gives CDR1 LNHDA, CDR2 SQIVND (reference sequence). Trimming stripped 1 base from V and 4 bases from J, with 13 bases between. This CDR3 spans 15 amino acids. The CDR3 is CASSIGGMGPTEAFF. The CDR3 region has the DNA TGTGCCAGTAGTATAGGAGGGATGGGTCCCACTGAAGCTTTCTTT.

CDR3 sequence (DNA): TGTGCCAGCAGTCGGAGGGGGGGCCGCGAGACCCAGTACTTC. Its protein product is CASSRRGGRETQYF. The chain carries TRBV7-2 and TRBJ2-5, with D perhaps TRBD2 (7 bases). From germline, CDR1 is SGHTA and CDR2 FQGNSA. Trimming removed 6 bases from V and 5 bases from J, with 16 bases in between. This CDR3 region has 14 residues.